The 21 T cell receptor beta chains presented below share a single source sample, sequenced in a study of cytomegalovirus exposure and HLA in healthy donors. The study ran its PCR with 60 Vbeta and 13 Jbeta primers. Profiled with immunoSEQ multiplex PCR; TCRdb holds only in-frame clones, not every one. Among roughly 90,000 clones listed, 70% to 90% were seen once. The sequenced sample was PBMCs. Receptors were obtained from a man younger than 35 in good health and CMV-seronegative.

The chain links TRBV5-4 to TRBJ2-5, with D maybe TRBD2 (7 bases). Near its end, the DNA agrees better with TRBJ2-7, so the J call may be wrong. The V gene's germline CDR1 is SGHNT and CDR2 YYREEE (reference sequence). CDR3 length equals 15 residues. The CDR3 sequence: CASRPGGGGSYEQYF. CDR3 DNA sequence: TGTGCCAGTAGACCGGGGGGCGGGGGCTCCTACGAGCAGTACTTC.

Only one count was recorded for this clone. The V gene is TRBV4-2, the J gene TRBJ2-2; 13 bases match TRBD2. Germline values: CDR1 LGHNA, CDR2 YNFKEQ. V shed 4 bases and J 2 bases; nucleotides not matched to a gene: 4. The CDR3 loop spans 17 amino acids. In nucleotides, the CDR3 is TGTGCCAGCAGCCCACTAGCGGGGGGGCTAAACACCGGGGAGCTGTTTTTT. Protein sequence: CASSPLAGGLNTGELFF.

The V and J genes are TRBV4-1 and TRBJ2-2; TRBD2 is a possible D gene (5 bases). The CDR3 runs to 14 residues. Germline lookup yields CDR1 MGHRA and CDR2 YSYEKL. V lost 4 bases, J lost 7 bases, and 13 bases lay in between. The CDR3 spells CASSPRGLFGELFF. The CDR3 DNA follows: TGCGCCAGCAGCCCTCGCGGGTTATTCGGGGAGCTGTTTTTT.

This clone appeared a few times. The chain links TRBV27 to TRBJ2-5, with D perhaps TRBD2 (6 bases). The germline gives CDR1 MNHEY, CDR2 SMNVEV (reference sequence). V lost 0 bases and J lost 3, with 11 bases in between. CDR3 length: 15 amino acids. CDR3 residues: CASSLSWGGEETQYF. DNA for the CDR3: TGTGCCAGCAGTTTATCCTGGGGCGGGGAAGAGACCCAGTACTTC.

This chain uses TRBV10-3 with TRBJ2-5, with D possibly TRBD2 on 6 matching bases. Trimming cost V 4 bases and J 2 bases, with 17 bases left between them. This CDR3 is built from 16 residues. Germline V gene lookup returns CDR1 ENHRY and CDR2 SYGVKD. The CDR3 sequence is CAISGTRDGTQETQYF. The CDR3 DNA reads TGTGCCATCAGTGGAACACGGGACGGGACTCAAGAGACCCAGTACTTC.

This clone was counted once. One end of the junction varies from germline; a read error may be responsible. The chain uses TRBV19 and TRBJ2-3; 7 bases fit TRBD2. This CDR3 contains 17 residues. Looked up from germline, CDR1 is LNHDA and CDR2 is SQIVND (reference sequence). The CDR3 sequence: CASSVDLGLFSTDTQYF. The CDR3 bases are TGTGCCAGTAGTGTAGATTTGGGACTATTTAGCACAGATACGCAGTATTTT.

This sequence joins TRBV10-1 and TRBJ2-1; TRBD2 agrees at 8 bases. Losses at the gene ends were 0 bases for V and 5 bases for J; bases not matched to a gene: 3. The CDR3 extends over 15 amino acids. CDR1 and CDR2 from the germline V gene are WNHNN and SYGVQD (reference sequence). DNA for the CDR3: TGCGCCAGCAGTGAGTCCGGGACTAGAAACAATGAGCAGTTCTTC. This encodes CASSESGTRNNEQFF.

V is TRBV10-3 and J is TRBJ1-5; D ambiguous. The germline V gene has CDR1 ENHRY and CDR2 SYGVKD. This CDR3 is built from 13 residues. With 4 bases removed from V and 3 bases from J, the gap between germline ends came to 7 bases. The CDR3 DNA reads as TGTGCCATCAGTGGTCAGGACAATCAGCCCCAGCATTTT. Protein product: CAISGQDNQPQHF.

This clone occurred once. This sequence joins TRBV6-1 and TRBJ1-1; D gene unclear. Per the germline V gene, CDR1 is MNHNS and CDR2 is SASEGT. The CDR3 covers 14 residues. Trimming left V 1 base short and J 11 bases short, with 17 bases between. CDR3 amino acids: CASSEVFGIVRAFF. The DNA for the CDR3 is TGTGCCAGCAGTGAAGTCTTCGGGATCGTTAGGGCTTTCTTT.

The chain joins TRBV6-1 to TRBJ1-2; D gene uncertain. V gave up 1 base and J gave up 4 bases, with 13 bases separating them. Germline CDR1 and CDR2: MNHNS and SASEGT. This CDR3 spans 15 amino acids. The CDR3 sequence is CASSEELTGAYGYTF. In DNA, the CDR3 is TGTGCCAGCAGTGAAGAATTAACCGGTGCCTATGGCTACACCTTC.

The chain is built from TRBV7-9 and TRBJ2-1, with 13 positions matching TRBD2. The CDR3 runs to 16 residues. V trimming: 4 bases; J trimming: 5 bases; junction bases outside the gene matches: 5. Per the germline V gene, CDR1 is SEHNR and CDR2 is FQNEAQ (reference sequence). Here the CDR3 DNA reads TGTGCCAGCAGCTCTACGGGACTAGCGGGGAACAATGAGCAGTTCTTC. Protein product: CASSSTGLAGNNEQFF.

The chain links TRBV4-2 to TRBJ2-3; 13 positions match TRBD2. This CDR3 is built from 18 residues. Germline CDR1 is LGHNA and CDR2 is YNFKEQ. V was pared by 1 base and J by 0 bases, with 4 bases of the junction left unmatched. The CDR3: CASSQALAGGPSTDTQYF. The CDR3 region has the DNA TGTGCCAGCAGCCAAGCACTAGCGGGGGGGCCTAGCACAGATACGCAGTATTTT.

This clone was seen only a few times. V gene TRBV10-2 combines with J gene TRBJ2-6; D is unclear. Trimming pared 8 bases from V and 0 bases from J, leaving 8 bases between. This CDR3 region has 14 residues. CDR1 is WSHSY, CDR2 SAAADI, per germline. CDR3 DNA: TGCGCCAGCTTACACCACTCTGGGGCCAACGTCCTGACTTTC. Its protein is CASLHHSGANVLTF.

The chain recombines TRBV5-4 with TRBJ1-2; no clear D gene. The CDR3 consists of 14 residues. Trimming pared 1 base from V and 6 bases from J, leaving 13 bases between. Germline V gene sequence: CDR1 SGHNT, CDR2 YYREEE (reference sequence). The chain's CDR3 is CASSLRSGGHGYTF. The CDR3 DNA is TGTGCCAGCAGCTTGCGATCGGGTGGCCATGGCTACACCTTC.

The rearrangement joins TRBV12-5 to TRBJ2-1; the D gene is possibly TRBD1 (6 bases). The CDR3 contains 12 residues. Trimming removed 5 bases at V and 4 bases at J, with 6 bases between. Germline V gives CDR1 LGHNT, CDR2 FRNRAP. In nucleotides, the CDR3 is TGTGCTAGTGGTACAGGGTACAATGAGCAGTTCTTC. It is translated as CASGTGYNEQFF.

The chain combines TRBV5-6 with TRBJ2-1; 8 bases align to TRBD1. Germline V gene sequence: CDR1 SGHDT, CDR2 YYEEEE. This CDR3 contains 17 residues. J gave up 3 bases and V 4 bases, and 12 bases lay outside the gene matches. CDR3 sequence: CASSLGIYRGVYNEQFF. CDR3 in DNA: TGTGCCAGCAGCCTTGGGATTTACAGGGGGGTCTACAATGAGCAGTTCTTC.

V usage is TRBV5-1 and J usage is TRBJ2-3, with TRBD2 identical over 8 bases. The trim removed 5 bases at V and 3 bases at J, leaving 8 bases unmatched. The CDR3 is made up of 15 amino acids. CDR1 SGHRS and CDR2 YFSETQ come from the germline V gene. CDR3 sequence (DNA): TGCGCCAGCAGTTCGGGGGGGCCTTTGACAGATACGCAGTATTTT. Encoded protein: CASSSGGPLTDTQYF.

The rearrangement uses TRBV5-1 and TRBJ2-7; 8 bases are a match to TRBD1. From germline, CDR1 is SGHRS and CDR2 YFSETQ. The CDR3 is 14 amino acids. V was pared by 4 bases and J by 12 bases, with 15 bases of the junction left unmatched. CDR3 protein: CASSPTGQGSYMYF. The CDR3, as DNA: TGCGCCAGCAGCCCCACAGGACAGGGCAGCTATATGTACTTC.

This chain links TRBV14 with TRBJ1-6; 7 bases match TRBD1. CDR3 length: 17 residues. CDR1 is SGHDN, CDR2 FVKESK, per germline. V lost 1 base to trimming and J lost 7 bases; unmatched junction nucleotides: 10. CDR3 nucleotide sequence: TGTGCCAGCAGCCAAGTGGTAAACAGGGGCGGCAATTCACCCCTCCACTTT. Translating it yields CASSQVVNRGGNSPLHF.

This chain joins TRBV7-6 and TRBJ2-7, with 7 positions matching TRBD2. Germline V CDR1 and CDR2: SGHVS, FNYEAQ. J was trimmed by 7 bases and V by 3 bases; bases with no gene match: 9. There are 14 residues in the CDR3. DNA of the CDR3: TGTGCCAGCAGCTTTTCCCCGACGCGGGGGGAGCAGTACTTC. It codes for CASSFSPTRGEQYF.

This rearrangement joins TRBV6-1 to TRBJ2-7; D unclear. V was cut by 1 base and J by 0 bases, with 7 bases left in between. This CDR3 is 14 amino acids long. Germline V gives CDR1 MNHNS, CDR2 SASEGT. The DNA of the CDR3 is TGTGCCAGCAGTGAAGGGGCATTCTCCTACGAGCAGTACTTC. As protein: CASSEGAFSYEQYF.